This T cell receptor beta chain is from a study of CD8+CD57+ T cells in acquired aplastic anemia. CDR1 is LGHDT and CDR2 is YNNKEL in the germline V gene (reference sequence). CDR3 length: 18 residues. V lost 4 bases, J lost 3 bases, and 11 bases stayed unmatched. This clonotype was picked up a small number of times. The use of genomic DNA as template underpinned the TCR beta VDJ and CDR3 profiling. TCRdb reprocessed the reads with MiXCR, giving one entry per CDR3 protein. The data contain 250,000 to 350,000 distinct CDR3 sequences, 45% to 70% of them singletons. Sample: sorted CD4+, CD8+, or CD8+CD57+ T cells (not recorded which) from PBMCs. This chain uses TRBV3-1 with TRBJ2-1, with TRBD2 matching 11 bases. The sequence came from a human donor with severe aplastic anemia or a healthy control (not recorded which). For the CDR3, the DNA is TGTGCCAGCAGCCGACAAAGAGATAGCGGGGGGGTCTACAATGAGCAGTTCTTC. Residues: CASSRQRDSGGVYNEQFF.